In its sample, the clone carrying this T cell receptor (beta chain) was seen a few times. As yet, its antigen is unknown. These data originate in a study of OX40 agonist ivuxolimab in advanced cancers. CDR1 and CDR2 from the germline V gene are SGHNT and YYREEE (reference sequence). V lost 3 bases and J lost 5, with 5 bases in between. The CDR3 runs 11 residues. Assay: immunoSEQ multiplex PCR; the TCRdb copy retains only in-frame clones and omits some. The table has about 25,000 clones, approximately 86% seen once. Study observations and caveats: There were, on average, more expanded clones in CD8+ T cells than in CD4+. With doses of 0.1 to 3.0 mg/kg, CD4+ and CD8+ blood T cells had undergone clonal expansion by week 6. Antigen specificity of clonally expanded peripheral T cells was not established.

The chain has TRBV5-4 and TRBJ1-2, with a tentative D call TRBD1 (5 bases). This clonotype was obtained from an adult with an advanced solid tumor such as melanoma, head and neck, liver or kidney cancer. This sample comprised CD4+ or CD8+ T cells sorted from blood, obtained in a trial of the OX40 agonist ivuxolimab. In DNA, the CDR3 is TGTGCCAGCAGCTCAGGGTATGGCTACACCTTC. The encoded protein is CASSSGYGYTF.